Shown below are 16 T cell receptor beta chains from a single sample sequenced in a study of T cells after yellow fever vaccination. In TCRdb, the 5' RACE reads were re-called with MiXCR into one record per CDR3 protein. The sample carries some 240,000 distinct CDR3 sequences, roughly 4% recorded once. The source was PBMCs, collected 15 days after the yellow fever booster vaccination. These receptors originate from a man between 18 and 35 years old who received the YFV17D yellow fever vaccine.

This clonotype was seen repeatedly, ten times or more. V is TRBV4-3 and J is TRBJ1-2, with 12 bases aligning to TRBD1. The CDR3 loop spans 19 amino acids. With 0 bases clipped from V and 4 bases from J, the junction kept 12 bases outside the gene matches. CDR1 is LGHNA and CDR2 is YSLEER in the germline V gene. The CDR3 loop is CASSQEPGQGASSAYGYTF. The CDR3 nucleotides are TGCGCCAGCAGCCAAGAACCGGGACAGGGGGCGTCTTCGGCCTATGGCTACACCTTC.

This clonotype has ten or more counts. The J gene is TRBJ2-7, the V gene TRBV4-1, with a tentative D call TRBD2 (6 bases). Germline loops: CDR1 MGHRA, CDR2 YSYEKL. CDR3 length: 15 residues. V was shortened by 0 bases and J by 2 bases, with 11 bases between the two germline ends. The CDR3 DNA follows: TGCGCCAGCAGCCAAGAAGGGACGGGAGCCTACGAGCAGTACTTC. Translated: CASSQEGTGAYEQYF.

This clonotype has ten or more counts. The chain recombines TRBV7-9 with TRBJ2-2; D tentatively fits TRBD1 or TRBD2 (5 bases each). The V gene's germline CDR1 is SEHNR and CDR2 FQNEAQ (reference sequence). The V gene lost 7 bases and the J gene lost 7 bases, with 22 bases spanning the gap. The CDR3 loop spans 16 amino acids. This chain's CDR3 is CASIPDSWGIRGELFF. The CDR3 nucleotides read TGTGCCAGCATCCCGGACTCCTGGGGCATCCGCGGGGAGCTGTTTTTT. Combining the CDR3 with reference TRBV7-9 and TRBJ2-2 gives the whole variable domain DTGVSQNPRHKITKRGQNVTFRCDPISEHNRLYWYRQTLGQGPEFLTYFQNEAQLEKSRLLSDRFSAERPKGSFSTLEIQRTEQGDSAMYLCASIPDSWGIRGELFFGEGSRLTVL.

This clonotype was recorded at least ten times. The genes are TRBV18 and TRBJ1-5; no firm D call. The CDR3 spans 13 residues. The ends were cut back, 6 bases at V and 5 bases at J, with 11 bases in the middle. Germline loops: CDR1 KGHSH, CDR2 LQKENI. CDR3: CASSPGNDQPQHF. The CDR3 region has the DNA TGTGCCAGCTCGCCGGGGAACGATCAGCCCCAGCATTTT.

This clonotype came up many times. The genes are TRBV12-3 or TRBV12-4 and TRBJ2-3; TRBD2 agrees at 12 bases. V gave up 6 bases and J gave up 0 bases; unmatched junction bases: 7. The CDR3 sequence is 17 residues long. The CDR3 sequence is CASSPLAGGPSTDTQYF. The CDR3 nucleotides are TGTGCCAGCAGCCCACTAGCGGGGGGCCCTAGCACAGATACGCAGTATTTT.

A note on this clonotype: A read error may be the cause here, since a much bigger clone is one base away. The chain combines TRBV4-1 with TRBJ1-5, with D tentatively TRBD1 (5 bases). Germline loops: CDR1 MGHRA, CDR2 YSYEKL. The CDR3 is 15 residues long. The CDR3 sequence is CAGSQGQGSNQPQHF. DNA of the CDR3: TGCGCCGGCAGCCAAGGGCAGGGTAGCAATCAGCCCCAGCATTTT.

This chain links TRBV5-1 with TRBJ1-1; D remains unclear. Germline V gives CDR1 SGHRS, CDR2 YFSETQ. Trimming removed 1 base at V and 3 bases at J, with 7 bases between. The CDR3 is 13 residues long. The CDR3 sequence is CASSLHQDTEAFF. Written as DNA, the CDR3 is TGCGCCAGCAGCTTGCACCAGGACACTGAAGCTTTCTTT.

The V call is TRBV11-3, the J call TRBJ2-1, with TRBD2 matching over 9 bases. The germline V gene has CDR1 SGHNT and CDR2 YENEEA. V was pared by 2 bases and J by 7 bases, with 9 bases of the junction left unmatched. The CDR3 is 16 amino acids. The CDR3 region is CASSLSIRAGGNEQFF. CDR3 coding DNA: TGTGCCAGCAGCTTATCCATACGAGCGGGGGGTAATGAGCAGTTCTTC.

The sample holds many counts of this clonotype. The chain is built from TRBV27 and TRBJ2-5, with 7 bases fitting TRBD2. The CDR3 spans 12 residues. The germline V gene has CDR1 MNHEY and CDR2 SMNVEV (reference sequence). Trimming removed 8 bases from V and 4 bases from J; junction bases left unmatched: 4. CDR3 bases: TGTGCCAGCCGGACTAGTGGAGAGACCCAGTACTTC. It codes for CASRTSGETQYF.

This clonotype showed up many times. V is TRBV19 and J is TRBJ1-3; the D is unclear. The V end was cut by 3 bases, the J end by 0 bases, with 9 bases between. The CDR3 totals 15 residues. Germline V gene sequence: CDR1 LNHDA, CDR2 SQIVND (reference sequence). The CDR3 region is CASSMALFSGNTIYF. CDR3 DNA sequence: TGTGCCAGTAGTATGGCGTTGTTCTCTGGAAACACCATATATTTT. The full variable domain, with the rest looked up from reference TRBV19 and TRBJ1-3, is DGGITQSPKYLFRKEGQNVTLSCEQNLNHDAMYWYRQDPGQGLRLIYYSQIVNDFQKGDIAEGYSVSREKKESFPLTVTSAQKNPTAFYLCASSMALFSGNTIYFGEGSWLTVV.

This clonotype has a count of ten or more. This sequence joins TRBV5-4 and TRBJ1-3; D gene uncertain. V lost 0 bases, J lost 7 bases, and 20 bases lay in between. The germline gives CDR1 SGHNT, CDR2 YYREEE (reference sequence). The CDR3 sequence is 17 residues long. CDR3: CASSLAPAGGGRNTIYF. CDR3 coding DNA: TGTGCCAGCAGCTTGGCCCCTGCGGGAGGTGGAAGGAACACCATATATTTT.

Ten or more counts support this clonotype. The chain links TRBV7-2 to TRBJ2-5, with D possibly TRBD2 on 6 matching bases. This CDR3 contains 15 residues. V shed 2 bases and J shed 5 bases, with 15 bases lying between them. Germline CDR1 is SGHTA and CDR2 is FQGNSA. CDR3 DNA sequence: TGTGCCAGCAGCTTAAACACCCCGGGAGCGGAGACCCAGTACTTC. Its translation is CASSLNTPGAETQYF. The whole variable domain, filled in from reference TRBV7-2 and TRBJ2-5, reads GAGVSQSPSNKVTEKGKDVELRCDPISGHTALYWYRQSLGQGLEFLIYFQGNSAPDKSGLPSDRFSAERTGGSVSTLTIQRTQQEDSAVYLCASSLNTPGAETQYFGPGTRLLVL.

This clonotype appeared many times. V and J are TRBV2 and TRBJ1-1; the match to TRBD1 covers 8 bases. This CDR3 region has 15 residues. Germline CDR1 reads SNHLY; CDR2 reads FYNNEI. The V and J ends lost 5 bases and 2 bases, in that order; junction bases with no gene match: 7. The CDR3 nucleotides read TGTGCCAGCAGTTGGTGGACAGGGAGCAACACTGAAGCTTTCTTT. This encodes CASSWWTGSNTEAFF.

This clonotype was seen repeatedly, ten times or more. V and J are TRBV7-2 and TRBJ2-5; 8 bases fit TRBD2. The CDR3 is made up of 14 amino acids. Germline values: CDR1 SGHTA, CDR2 FQGNSA. V shed 5 bases and J 5 bases; nucleotides not matched to a gene: 7. The CDR3 region has the DNA TGTGCCAGCAGCAGCCCGGGACTAGGGGAGACCCAGTACTTC. Translated: CASSSPGLGETQYF.

In its sample, this clonotype was seen many times. The chain uses TRBV4-1 and TRBJ1-2; the D gene is possibly TRBD1 (5 bases). Germline CDR1 and CDR2: MGHRA and YSYEKL. The CDR3 is 15 amino acids. Trimming left V 0 bases short and J 4 bases short, with 12 bases between. The CDR3 reads CASSQDSEQAYGYTF. As DNA, the CDR3 is TGCGCCAGCAGCCAAGATTCGGAACAGGCCTATGGCTACACCTTC.

This clonotype has a count of ten or more. The chain carries TRBV5-6 and TRBJ2-3, with 13 bases identical to TRBD2. This CDR3 is 18 amino acids long. Germline V gives CDR1 SGHDT, CDR2 YYEEEE. Trimming at V came to 4 bases and at J to 0 bases, leaving 8 bases not matched to a gene. The DNA for the CDR3 is TGTGCCAGCAGCCCGGGACTAGCGGGGACGATAAGCACAGATACGCAGTATTTT. This gives the protein CASSPGLAGTISTDTQYF.